The 16 T cell receptor beta chains in this list originate from one sample, sequenced in a study of cytomegalovirus exposure and HLA in healthy donors. Primers included in the PCR were 60 Vbeta and 13 Jbeta primers. Profiling relied on immunoSEQ multiplex PCR, and the TCRdb table lists in-frame clones only, not all of them. Here the sample spans roughly 100,000 clones, approximately 79% being singletons. The sequenced material came from PBMCs. These receptors all come from a man between 45 and 60 years old in good health and CMV-seropositive.

This clone was picked up a small number of times. V usage is TRBV11-1 and J usage is TRBJ1-1; D is perhaps TRBD1 (6 bases). CDR1 SGHAT and CDR2 FQDESV come from the germline V gene (reference sequence). The V end was cut by 1 base, the J end by 1 base, with 13 bases between. This CDR3 is built from 16 residues. The CDR3 DNA reads as TGTGCCAGCAGCTTAGTATTCGGGACAAGGAACACTGAAGCTTTCTTT. Amino acids: CASSLVFGTRNTEAFF.

The table lists this clone with a few counts. The rearrangement uses TRBV10-3 and TRBJ1-2; D is unclear. The germline CDR1 and CDR2 sequences are ENHRY and SYGVKD. The CDR3 totals 13 residues. Trimming pared 11 bases from V and 10 bases from J, leaving 23 bases between. CDR3 residues: CAPDGLRSFVYTF. The CDR3 DNA sequence: TGTGCCCCAGATGGACTCCGCAGCTTTGTCTACACCTTC.

The chain employs TRBV6-1 and TRBJ2-3; D perhaps matches TRBD1 (5 bases). Germline V gene sequence: CDR1 MNHNS, CDR2 SASEGT. This CDR3 has 14 amino acids. The V gene lost 0 bases and the J gene lost 8 bases, with 12 bases spanning the gap. The chain's CDR3 is CASSEARGVGTQYF. Here the CDR3 DNA reads TGTGCCAGCAGTGAAGCTAGGGGCGTTGGTACGCAGTATTTT.

The rearrangement uses TRBV7-3 and TRBJ2-1; a possible D gene is TRBD1 (6 bases). V was cut by 5 bases and J by 7 bases, with 18 bases left in between. From germline, CDR1 is SGHTA and CDR2 FQGTGA. The CDR3 is made up of 15 amino acids. In DNA, the CDR3 is TGTGCCAGCAGCCCCCAGGCAGGGGCCGGGAATGAGCAGTTCTTC. Protein: CASSPQAGAGNEQFF.

The gene calls are TRBV5-6 and TRBJ2-3; D call uncertain. The V and J ends lost 0 bases and 2 bases respectively, with 7 bases between them. CDR3 size: 14 residues. The germline V gene has CDR1 SGHDT and CDR2 YYEEEE. CDR3 DNA sequence: TGTGCCAGCAGCTTGGTCACCTACACAGATACGCAGTATTTT. Its protein is CASSLVTYTDTQYF.

There are a few counts of this clone. The chain uses TRBV6-6 and TRBJ1-2, with D unclear. V was clipped by 5 bases and J by 8 bases, with 12 bases between them. CDR3 length: 12 amino acids. Germline values: CDR1 MNHNY, CDR2 SVGAGI (reference sequence). The CDR3 DNA reads as TGTGCCAGCAGTCTAACAGCGGAGGGCTACACCTTC. Its protein product is CASSLTAEGYTF.

The rearrangement uses TRBV28 and TRBJ2-5; D might be TRBD2 (6 bases). This CDR3 region has 14 residues. The V end was cut by 7 bases, the J end by 7 bases, with 19 bases between. Germline CDR1 and CDR2: MDHEN and SYDVKM. Here the CDR3 reads CASTVGGYMRTQYF. CDR3 coding DNA: TGTGCCAGCACCGTCGGAGGGTATATGAGGACCCAGTACTTC. Combining the CDR3 with reference TRBV28 and TRBJ2-5 gives the whole variable domain DVKVTQSSRYLVKRTGEKVFLECVQDMDHENMFWYRQDPGLGLRLIYFSYDVKMKEKGDIPEGYSVSREKKERFSLILESASTNQTSMYLCASTVGGYMRTQYFGPGTRLLVL.

Details on this clone: Sequence at one end of the junction differs from germline and may be a read error. This chain uses TRBV5-1 with TRBJ2-7; 8 positions agree with TRBD2. The CDR3 has 15 residues. Germline V lookup: CDR1 SGHRS, CDR2 YFSETQ. CDR3 DNA sequence: TGTGCCAGCAGCTTGACCGGGACTAGGGTCTACGAGCAGTACTTC. This gives the protein CASSLTGTRVYEQYF.

This clone was seen a few times. This chain joins TRBV18 and TRBJ1-2; the match to TRBD1 covers 7 bases. CDR1 and CDR2 from the germline V gene are KGHSH and LQKENI. The CDR3 has 14 amino acids. Trimming cost V 5 bases and J 4 bases; bases outside gene matches: 7. The CDR3 nucleotides read TGTGCCAGCTCAGGCGACAGGGAACCCTATGGCTACACCTTC. Its protein is CASSGDREPYGYTF.

This clone was detected only a few times. This sequence joins TRBV7-9 and TRBJ2-2, with TRBD1 identical over 9 bases. Germline loops: CDR1 SEHNR, CDR2 FQNEAQ (reference sequence). Trimming took 4 bases from V and 5 from J; bases not matched to a gene: 11. The CDR3 is 17 residues long. For the CDR3, the DNA is TGTGCCAGCAGCTCCACGCCGGGACAGGGACTGACCGGGGAGCTGTTTTTT. Translated, it gives CASSSTPGQGLTGELFF.

The chain joins TRBV28 to TRBJ1-6; TRBD1 agrees at 10 bases. Trimming cost V 5 bases and J 7 bases; bases outside gene matches: 8. The CDR3 extends over 16 amino acids. Germline V gene data show CDR1 as MDHEN and CDR2 as SYDVKM. The CDR3 sequence is CASSRQGASRNSPLHF. DNA of the CDR3: TGTGCCAGCAGTCGACAGGGGGCGTCTCGGAATTCACCCCTCCACTTT. Variable domain in full (rest from reference TRBV28 and TRBJ1-6): DVKVTQSSRYLVKRTGEKVFLECVQDMDHENMFWYRQDPGLGLRLIYFSYDVKMKEKGDIPEGYSVSREKKERFSLILESASTNQTSMYLCASSRQGASRNSPLHFGNGTRLTVT.

The chain employs TRBV29-1 and TRBJ2-5, with a possible D match to TRBD1 (6 bases). Germline V gene sequence: CDR1 SQVTM, CDR2 ANQGSEA. The CDR3 totals 14 residues. Trimming pared 5 bases from V and 2 bases from J, leaving 15 bases between. The CDR3 here is CSVPKGVGQETQYF. CDR3 bases: TGCAGCGTTCCAAAGGGGGTGGGGCAAGAGACCCAGTACTTC.

The chain carries TRBV27 and TRBJ2-7, with TRBD2 as a possible D gene (7 bases). Trimming shortened V by 3 bases and J by 6 bases, and 18 bases separated the two germline ends. Germline V lookup: CDR1 MNHEY, CDR2 SMNVEV (reference sequence). The CDR3 extends over 15 amino acids. The CDR3 reads CASSLWAPGEGEQYF. DNA for the CDR3: TGTGCCAGCAGTTTGTGGGCCCCAGGGGAGGGCGAGCAGTACTTC.

Turning to this clone: One junction end does not reproduce the germline sequence, and a read error may be involved. The V and J genes are TRBV27 and TRBJ2-1; 10 nucleotides align to TRBD1. CDR1 and CDR2 from the germline V gene are MNHEY and SMNVEV (reference sequence). The CDR3 contains 16 residues. CDR3 region: CASSFQGQGLYYEQFF. CDR3 in DNA: TGTGCCAGCAGTTTCCAGGGACAGGGGCTCTACTATGAGCAGTTCTTC.

The chain uses TRBV6-6 and TRBJ1-2; 8 bases fit TRBD1. V gave up 7 bases and J gave up 7 bases; unmatched junction bases: 17. The CDR3 consists of 16 residues. The V gene's germline CDR1 is MNHNY and CDR2 SVGAGI (reference sequence). The CDR3 is CASIPQGAGFFSGYTF. CDR3 in DNA: TGTGCCAGCATCCCCCAGGGGGCAGGTTTTTTTTCTGGCTACACCTTC.

As DNA, the CDR3 is TGTGCCAGCAGCCCGTATTATAGCAATCAGCCCCAGCATTTT. It yields the protein CASSPYYSNQPQHF. The chain recombines TRBV7-2 with TRBJ1-5; D call uncertain. V shed 5 bases and J shed 0 bases, with 8 bases lying between them. The CDR3 has 14 amino acids. CDR1 and CDR2 (germline): SGHTA, FQGNSA.